The 21 T cell receptor beta chains reported below all come from one sample, sequenced in a study of blood T cell repertoires in COVID-19. Some clones are missing from TCRdb's copy, which holds only in-frame ones; the method was immunoSEQ multiplex PCR. The table includes some 180,000 clones, over 70% detected once. Sequenced material: peripheral blood. Every receptor here comes from a woman aged 70-85 years who had recovered from COVID-19.

The chain couples TRBV5-5 to TRBJ2-2; no clear D gene. Between the trimmed V and J ends, which lost 1 base and 6 bases, there was a span of 19 bases. The CDR3 has 17 amino acids. Germline V gene lookup returns CDR1 SGHKS and CDR2 YYEKEE (reference sequence). Here the CDR3 DNA reads TGTGCCAGCAGCTTGAGTCCACTAAATTATAACCCCGGGGAGCTGTTTTTT. This encodes CASSLSPLNYNPGELFF.

This chain links TRBV5-6 with TRBJ2-1, with a weak D call TRBD2 (6 bases). Germline V gene sequence: CDR1 SGHDT, CDR2 YYEEEE. V was cut by 4 bases and J by 2 bases, with 19 bases left in between. The CDR3 consists of 17 residues. The CDR3, as DNA: TGTGCCAGCAGCGGGGGGTTTCAGGACCCCACCTACAATGAGCAGTTCTTC. Amino acids: CASSGGFQDPTYNEQFF.

This clone showed up just once. V gene TRBV19 combines with J gene TRBJ1-1, with D maybe TRBD1 (6 bases). The V end was cut by 7 bases, the J end by 1 base, with 16 bases between. Germline loops: CDR1 LNHDA, CDR2 SQIVND (reference sequence). This CDR3 contains 15 residues. The CDR3 nucleotides read TGTGCCAGTACCCCTTTTGGGACACCGAACACTGAAGCTTTCTTT. It translates to CASTPFGTPNTEAFF. The whole variable domain, remainder taken from reference TRBV19 and TRBJ1-1, is DGGITQSPKYLFRKEGQNVTLSCEQNLNHDAMYWYRQDPGQGLRLIYYSQIVNDFQKGDIAEGYSVSREKKESFPLTVTSAQKNPTAFYLCASTPFGTPNTEAFFGQGTRLTVV.

CDR3 amino acids: CAISDPRQEIYEQYF. The CDR3 DNA follows: TGTGCCATCAGTGACCCTCGGCAGGAAATCTACGAGCAGTACTTC. The chain joins TRBV10-3 to TRBJ2-7; D is undetermined. V lost 3 bases and J 3 bases, leaving 15 bases between the germline ends. The germline gives CDR1 ENHRY, CDR2 SYGVKD. The CDR3 covers 15 residues.

In its sample, this clone was seen once. V is TRBV19 and J is TRBJ2-5; a weak D match, TRBD2 (5 bases). The germline V gene encodes CDR1 LNHDA and CDR2 SQIVND (reference sequence). This CDR3 is 12 amino acids long. Trimming took 6 bases from V and 5 from J, leaving 10 bases between them. The CDR3 nucleotides are TGTGCCAGTAGCGCGGAGGTGGAGACCCAGTACTTC. It translates to CASSAEVETQYF.

The gene calls are TRBV6-5 and TRBJ1-2, with D possibly matching TRBD1 (5 bases). This CDR3 is 15 amino acids long. Between the trimmed V and J ends, which lost 0 bases and 4 bases, there was a span of 12 bases. Per germline, CDR1 MNHEY and CDR2 SVGAGI. CDR3: CASSYSAGHRYGYTF. CDR3 bases: TGTGCCAGCAGTTACTCCGCAGGACACCGCTATGGCTACACCTTC.

V usage is TRBV7-2 and J usage is TRBJ1-4; tentative D call: TRBD1 (5 bases). Deletions cut 3 bases from V and 5 bases from J, with 7 bases between. The CDR3 has 13 amino acids. Germline CDR1 reads SGHTA; CDR2 reads FQGNSA. DNA for the CDR3: TGTGCCAGCAGCTTGGGGCAGAATGAAAAACTGTTTTTT. It specifies CASSLGQNEKLFF. The full variable domain, completed using reference TRBV7-2 and TRBJ1-4, is GAGVSQSPSNKVTEKGKDVELRCDPISGHTALYWYRQSLGQGLEFLIYFQGNSAPDKSGLPSDRFSAERTGGSVSTLTIQRTQQEDSAVYLCASSLGQNEKLFFGSGTQLSVL.

V is TRBV5-4 and J is TRBJ2-1; D is perhaps TRBD2 (5 bases). V was cut by 0 bases and J by 7 bases, with 11 bases left in between. Germline loops: CDR1 SGHNT, CDR2 YYREEE (reference sequence). The CDR3 consists of 14 residues. CDR3 sequence reads: CASSLGAWENEQFF. CDR3 nucleotide sequence: TGTGCCAGCAGCTTGGGGGCCTGGGAGAATGAGCAGTTCTTC. Drawing the rest from reference TRBV5-4 and TRBJ2-1, the complete variable domain is ETGVTQSPTHLIKTRGQQVTLRCSSQSGHNTVSWYQQALGQGPQFIFQYYREEENGRGNFPPRFSGLQFPNYSSELNVNALELDDSALYLCASSLGAWENEQFFGPGTRLTVL.

The chain is built from TRBV5-4 and TRBJ1-3, with D perhaps TRBD1 (5 bases). Trimming stripped 3 bases from V and 0 bases from J, with 13 bases between. Germline assignment: CDR1 SGHNT and CDR2 YYREEE (reference sequence). The CDR3 covers 16 residues. The CDR3 coding sequence is TGTGCCAGCAGCTCGGGGGGACGGAGCTCTGGAAACACCATATATTTT. Translation: CASSSGGRSSGNTIYF.

This clone was seen a handful of times. The rearrangement uses TRBV5-1 and TRBJ2-5; 14 bases map to TRBD2. The CDR3 has 17 amino acids. In germline, CDR1 is SGHRS, CDR2 YFSETQ. With 0 bases clipped from V and 5 bases from J, the junction kept 6 bases outside the gene matches. CDR3 coding DNA: TGCGCCAGCAGCTTGGGGACTAGCGGGGGGCCGAGGGAGACCCAGTACTTC. It codes for CASSLGTSGGPRETQYF.

This chain uses TRBV18 with TRBJ2-6, with D perhaps matching TRBD2 (6 bases). Germline CDR1 KGHSH, CDR2 LQKENI. V gave up 2 bases and J gave up 0 bases, with 17 bases separating them. The CDR3 is 19 amino acids. CDR3 nucleotides: TGTGCCAGCTCACCATGGCGGGGCCCCAACCCCTCTGGGGCCAACGTCCTGACTTTC. Amino acid sequence: CASSPWRGPNPSGANVLTF.

The chain uses TRBV30 and TRBJ2-1; D is uncertain. V was pared by 2 bases and J by 4 bases, with 9 bases between. The CDR3 has 13 amino acids. Looked up from germline, CDR1 is GTSNPN and CDR2 is SVGIG (reference sequence). The CDR3, as DNA: TGTGCCTGGAGTTTGCGGCTTTACAATGAGCAGTTCTTC. This gives the protein CAWSLRLYNEQFF.

The V call is TRBV9, the J call TRBJ1-5; the D gene is possibly TRBD1 (5 bases). Germline CDR1 is SGDLS and CDR2 is YYNGEE. V dropped 0 bases and J dropped 9 bases, with 13 bases sitting between them. CDR3 length: 14 residues. CDR3 amino acids: CASSVEPGWWPQHF. The DNA for the CDR3 is TGTGCCAGCAGCGTAGAACCAGGGTGGTGGCCCCAGCATTTT. Full variable domain (outside the CDR3, taken from reference TRBV9 and TRBJ1-5): DSGVTQTPKHLITATGQRVTLRCSPRSGDLSVYWYQQSLDQGLQFLIQYYNGEERAKGNILERFSAQQFPDLHSELNLSSLELGDSALYFCASSVEPGWWPQHFGDGTRLSIL.

J is TRBJ1-1 and V is TRBV2; D may be TRBD1 (6 bases). The CDR3 is made up of 12 amino acids. V was clipped by 7 bases and J by 7 bases, with 13 bases between them. Looked up from germline, CDR1 is SNHLY and CDR2 is FYNNEI. Here the CDR3 DNA reads TGTGCCAGCACTCAGCAGGGGTTTGAAGCTTTCTTT. Residues: CASTQQGFEAFF.

CDR3 region: CASLRQGDGYTF. The CDR3 DNA sequence: TGTGCCAGCCTGCGACAGGGTGATGGCTACACCTTC. The gene calls are TRBV28 and TRBJ1-2; 7 bases agree with TRBD1. The CDR3 runs to 12 residues. CDR1 is MDHEN and CDR2 is SYDVKM in the germline V gene. V trimming: 8 bases; J trimming: 6 bases; junction bases outside the gene matches: 6.

The J gene is TRBJ2-5, the V gene TRBV5-1, with 7 bases matching TRBD2. V shed 3 bases and J 1 base; nucleotides not matched to a gene: 9. From germline, CDR1 is SGHRS and CDR2 YFSETQ. The CDR3 sequence is 16 residues long. The CDR3 DNA is TGCGCCAGCAGCTCAGGCCCGGGAGGCCTCCAAGAGACCCAGTACTTC. Its translation is CASSSGPGGLQETQYF.

The V and J genes are TRBV28 and TRBJ2-1; a possible D gene is TRBD2 (6 bases). CDR3 length equals 14 residues. CDR1 and CDR2 from the germline V gene are MDHEN and SYDVKM. V was pared by 6 bases and J by 0 bases, with 9 bases between. The CDR3 DNA follows: TGTGCCAGCAGGCGGGACGGCTCCTACAATGAGCAGTTCTTC. It yields the protein CASRRDGSYNEQFF.

The chain couples TRBV3-1 (or the pseudogene TRBV3-2) to TRBJ1-2, with 9 bases fitting TRBD1. This CDR3 is built from 16 residues. V dropped 0 bases and J dropped 4; count of bases not matched to a gene: 6. Germline loops: CDR1 LGHDT, CDR2 YNNKEL (reference sequence). The CDR3 bases are TGTGCCAGCAGCCAAGATCCCGGGACAGGGCCCTATGGCTACACCTTC. This sequence encodes CASSQDPGTGPYGYTF.

The rearrangement joins TRBV4-1 to TRBJ1-4; no clear D. Trimming cost V 1 base and J 1 base, with 7 bases left between them. Germline CDR1 and CDR2: MGHRA and YSYEKL. The CDR3 has 15 amino acids. The CDR3 sequence: CASSQARETNEKLFF. For the CDR3, the DNA is TGCGCCAGCAGCCAAGCGCGGGAAACTAATGAAAAACTGTTTTTT.

The genes are TRBV7-2 and TRBJ2-1; possible D gene TRBD2, 5 bases. Trimming shortened V by 5 bases and J by 9 bases, and 14 bases separated the two germline ends. The CDR3 has 13 amino acids. Germline V gene lookup returns CDR1 SGHTA and CDR2 FQGNSA. CDR3: CASSLQEAGEQFF. In DNA, the CDR3 is TGTGCCAGCAGCCTCCAGGAGGCGGGTGAGCAGTTCTTC.

The chain links TRBV18 to TRBJ2-4; D is possibly TRBD1 (6 bases). V gave up 2 bases and J gave up 1 base, with 12 bases separating them. Per the germline V gene, CDR1 is KGHSH and CDR2 is LQKENI. This CDR3 is built from 16 residues. The CDR3 loop reads CASSPVGAGAKNIQYF. Written as DNA, the CDR3 is TGTGCCAGCTCACCAGTGGGGGCAGGGGCCAAAAACATTCAGTACTTC.